The rows below give T cell receptor beta chains drawn from one sample of a study of preoperative IRX-2 immunotherapy in early breast cancer. Sequencing was performed with immunoSEQ multiplex PCR; in TCRdb, only in-frame clones are kept and a portion is missing. The data contain about 23,000 clones, around 89% of them seen just once; the ten biggest clones take up approximately 9%. The specimen comprised tumor tissue, sampled after IRX-2 immunotherapy. All receptors derive from a human donor with breast cancer. The CDR3 runs from the conserved cysteine through the conserved F or W. A D gene is named only where the DNA matches it firmly. Rows give clone size only sometimes, using once, few, many, or a class for an expanded clone.

NA,NA,TRBJ2-5,TRBV7-2,TGTGCCAGCAGCTTAGCGACAGAAGAGACCCAGTACTTC,CASSLATEETQYF
NA,NA,TRBJ1-1,TRBV5-5,TGTGCCAGCAGCTTGTTAGGAAACACTGAAGCTTTCTTT,CASSLLGNTEAFF
TRBD2,NA,TRBJ2-7,TRBV10-3,TGTGCCATCAGTGACGGACTAGCGGGGGTCTCCTACGAGCAGTACTTC,CAISDGLAGVSYEQYF
NA,NA,TRBJ1-6,TRBV11-2,TGTGCCAGCAGCTTAGAGGGGACACCCCTCCACTTT,CASSLEGTPLHF
TRBD1,once,TRBJ1-3,TRBV5-4,TGTGCCAGCAGCTCTAGACAGGGCGGAAACACCATATATTTT,CASSSRQGGNTIYF
TRBD1,NA,TRBJ1-6,TRBV2,TGTGCCAGCAGTGAATTTGTTCCGATAGACCCCGACAGGGCCAATTCACCCCTCCACTTT,CASSEFVPIDPDRANSPLHF
NA,NA,TRBJ1-4,TRBV7-9,TGTGCCAGCAGTCGACAGAGCTCTAATGAAAAACTGTTTTTT,CASSRQSSNEKLFF
NA,NA,TRBJ2-3,TRBV10-1,TGCGCCAGCAGTGATGGACTCTACCACACAGATACGCAGTATTTT,CASSDGLYHTDTQYF
NA,NA,TRBJ2-7,TRBV11-2,TGTGCCAGCAGCTTGTCAACAGGAGCCTACGAGCAGTACTTC,CASSLSTGAYEQYF
TRBD1,NA,TRBJ2-3,TRBV28,TGTGCCAGCAGTCGGACAGGCCCCTCGAGCACAGATACGCAGTATTTT,CASSRTGPSSTDTQYF
NA,NA,TRBJ2-3,TRBV5-4,TGTGCCAGCAGCTCCGGACAGTACACAGATACGCAGTATTTT,CASSSGQYTDTQYF
NA,once,TRBJ2-7,TRBV5-4,TGTGCCAGCACCCAGGGACCGCTCTTCTCCTACGAGCAGTACTTC,CASTQGPLFSYEQYF
TRBD2,NA,TRBJ2-1,TRBV19,TGTGCCAGCACTAGCGGGGGGGCCAATGAGCAGTTCTTC,CASTSGGANEQFF
TRBD2,NA,TRBJ2-3,TRBV5-1,TGCGCCAGCAGCGGGGGACTAGCGGGAGCAGATACGCAGTATTTT,CASSGGLAGADTQYF
NA,NA,TRBJ1-4,TRBV30,TGTGCCTGGAGTGTACAGCAAAAACTGTTTTTT,CAWSVQQKLFF
NA,NA,TRBJ2-1,TRBV2,TGTGCCAGCAGTGCAGGGGACACCTACAATGAGCAGTTCTTC,CASSAGDTYNEQFF
NA,NA,TRBJ1-2,TRBV27,TGTGCCAGCTCTGGCCGGACAGCTAGAGATGGCTACACCTTC,CASSGRTARDGYTF
NA,NA,TRBJ2-5,TRBV15,TGTGCCACCAGCAGAGCTGCGACGGGAGAGACCCAGTACTTC,CATSRAATGETQYF
TRBD1,NA,TRBJ1-2,TRBV19,TGTGCCAGTAGAAGAGGGACAGGGTGGGACGGCTACACCTTC,CASRRGTGWDGYTF
NA,NA,TRBJ2-3,TRBV9,TGTGCCAGCAGCGTAACAGCAGATACGCAGTATTTT,CASSVTADTQYF
NA,once,TRBJ1-2,TRBV18,TGTGCCAGCTCACCATCACAGCCAGCTAACTATGGCTACACCTTC,CASSPSQPANYGYTF
NA,NA,TRBJ2-7,TRBV11-2,TGTGCCAGCAGCTTAAGTTTTCGGGCTCGCCTCTACGAGCAGTACTTC,CASSLSFRARLYEQYF
NA,NA,TRBJ1-1,TRBV6-6,TGTGCCAGCAGTTCCCACGCTTCCGGCCGGGCTGAAGCTTTCTTT,CASSSHASGRAEAFF
NA,NA,TRBJ2-7,TRBV7-2,TGTGCCAGCAGCTTTTACCGGGACTACGAGCAGTACTTC,CASSFYRDYEQYF
NA,NA,TRBJ2-2,TRBV21-1,TGTGCCAGCAGCAAAGGGGGGGGAATCAACACCGGGGAGCTGTTTTTT,CASSKGGGINTGELFF
NA,NA,TRBJ1-6,TRBV27,TGTGCCAGCAGGGGAGGGGGGAGGAATTCACCCCTCCACTTT,CASRGGGRNSPLHF
NA,NA,TRBJ1-1,TRBV9,TGTGCCAGCAGCATCGACAGGAACACTGAAGCTTTCTTT,CASSIDRNTEAFF
NA,few,TRBJ2-7,TRBV5-4,TGTGCCAGCAGCTTGGGGGGCAGAGACTACGAGCAGTACTTC,CASSLGGRDYEQYF
TRBD1,NA,TRBJ1-2,TRBV5-4,TGTGCCAGCAGCTTGCAGGCAGGGGGCGACTACACCTTC,CASSLQAGGDYTF
NA,NA,TRBJ1-6,TRBV30,TGTGCCTGGTCCCCGGACGTTGAGGTGCATTCACCCCTCCACTTT,CAWSPDVEVHSPLHF
TRBD2,NA,TRBJ2-1,TRBV6-5,TGTGCCAGCCGTAGCGGGGGGGCAACATACAATGAGCAGTTCTTC,CASRSGGATYNEQFF
NA,NA,TRBJ2-7,TRBV5-1,TGCGCCAGCAGCGTATCAGGGGTTGAGGGCGAGCAGTACTTC,CASSVSGVEGEQYF
NA,NA,TRBJ2-5,TRBV4-3,TGCGCCAGCAGCCAACAACTAACCAGGGAGACCCAGTACTTC,CASSQQLTRETQYF
NA,NA,TRBJ1-3,TRBV28,TGTGCCAGCAGTTCCCCTAGCCCCACAGGAGATGGAAACACCATATATTTT,CASSSPSPTGDGNTIYF
NA,NA,TRBJ1-5,TRBV6-1,TGTGCCAGCACATGGAGGCCAAATCAGCCCCAGCATTTT,CASTWRPNQPQHF
TRBD2,NA,TRBJ2-1,TRBV19,TGTGCCAGTCGGACTAGCGGGATTAGTGAGCAGTTCTTC,CASRTSGISEQFF
NA,NA,TRBJ2-7,TRBV28,TGTGCCAGCAGTTTGGCTTACGAGCAGTACTTC,CASSLAYEQYF
TRBD1,NA,TRBJ1-5,TRBV5-4,TGTGCCAGCAGCCGGGACAGGGATAGCAATCAGCCCCAGCATTTT,CASSRDRDSNQPQHF
NA,NA,TRBJ1-2,TRBV7-9,TGTGCCAGCACCTCACAGGGTATCTATGGCTACACCTTC,CASTSQGIYGYTF
NA,NA,TRBJ2-7,TRBV6-5,TGTGCCAGCAGGTACGATCCGGACAGCTCCTACGAGCAGTACTTC,CASRYDPDSSYEQYF
TRBD1,NA,TRBJ1-2,TRBV6-1,TGTGCCAGCAGGGGACAGGGGGCAGGTAACTATGGCTACACCTTC,CASRGQGAGNYGYTF
TRBD2,once,TRBJ2-1,TRBV9,TGTGCCAGCAGCGGGACTAGCGGGAGACTGTTCTTC,CASSGTSGRLFF
TRBD2,NA,TRBJ2-6,TRBV5-6,TGTGCCAGCAGCTCCTTCCGTAGCGGGACCTTCTCTGGGGCCAACGTCCTGACTTTC,CASSSFRSGTFSGANVLTF
TRBD1,once,TRBJ1-2,TRBV27,TGTGCCAGCGCCTCCCCCGACAGGGGCTACAGAGGCTACACCTTC,CASASPDRGYRGYTF
NA,NA,TRBJ1-2,TRBV18,TGTGCCAGCTCACCACCAGGCAGAATCAACTATGGCTACACCTTC,CASSPPGRINYGYTF
NA,NA,TRBJ1-5,TRBV5-1,TGCGCCAGCAGCTCCGACCCGAATCAGCCCCAGCATTTT,CASSSDPNQPQHF